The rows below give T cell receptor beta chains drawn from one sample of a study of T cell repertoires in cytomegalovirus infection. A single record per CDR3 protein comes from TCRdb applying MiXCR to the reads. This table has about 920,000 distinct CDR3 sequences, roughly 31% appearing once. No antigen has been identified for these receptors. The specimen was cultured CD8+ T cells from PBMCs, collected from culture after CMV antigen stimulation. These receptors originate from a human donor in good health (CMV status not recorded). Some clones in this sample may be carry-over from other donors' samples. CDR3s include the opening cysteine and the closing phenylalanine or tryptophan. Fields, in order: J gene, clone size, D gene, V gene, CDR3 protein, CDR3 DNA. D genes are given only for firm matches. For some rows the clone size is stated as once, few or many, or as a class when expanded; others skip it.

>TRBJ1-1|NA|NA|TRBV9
CASSARSNTEAFF
TGTGCCAGCAGCGCCCGCTCGAACACTGAAGCTTTCTTT
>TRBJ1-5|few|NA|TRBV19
CASIGDEGGNQPQHF
TGTGCCAGTATTGGAGACGAAGGAGGCAATCAGCCCCAGCATTTT
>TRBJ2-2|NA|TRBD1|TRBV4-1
CASSQSGGSNTGELFF
TGCGCCAGCAGCCAATCAGGGGGCTCGAACACCGGGGAGCTGTTTTTT
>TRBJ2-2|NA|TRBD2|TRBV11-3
CASSPGLAGGRDTGELFF
TGTGCCAGCAGCCCGGGACTAGCGGGGGGCCGTGACACCGGGGAGCTGTTTTTT
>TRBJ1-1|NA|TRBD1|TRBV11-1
CASSLIWLQGASPTEAFF
TGTGCCAGCAGCTTAATTTGGCTACAGGGGGCCTCCCCGACTGAAGCTTTCTTT
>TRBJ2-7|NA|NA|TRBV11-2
CASSFGARGLYEQYF
TGTGCCAGCAGCTTCGGGGCTCGGGGGTTATACGAGCAGTACTTC
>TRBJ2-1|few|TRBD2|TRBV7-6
CASSSVAGPLPNEQFF
TGTGCTAGCAGCTCGGTAGCGGGGCCGCTTCCAAATGAGCAGTTCTTC
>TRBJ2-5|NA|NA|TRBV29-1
CSVEGDPQTQYF
TGCAGCGTTGAAGGGGACCCTCAGACCCAGTACTTC
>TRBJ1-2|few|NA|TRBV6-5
CASSYSSHSGDRDGYTF
TGTGCCAGCAGTTACTCGTCACACTCAGGGGATCGCGATGGCTACACCTTC
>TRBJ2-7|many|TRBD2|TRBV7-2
CASSLGELQLAGYEQYF
TGTGCCAGCAGCTTAGGGGAACTCCAACTAGCGGGTTACGAGCAGTACTTC
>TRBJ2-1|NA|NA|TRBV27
CASKTLFVADPYNEQFF
TGTGCCAGCAAAACCCTGTTCGTGGCAGATCCCTACAATGAGCAGTTCTTC
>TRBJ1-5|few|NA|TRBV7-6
CASSEGYSNQPQHF
TGTGCCAGCAGTGAGGGTTATAGCAATCAGCCCCAGCATTTT
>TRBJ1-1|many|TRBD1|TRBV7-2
CASSPRQGYTEAFF
TGTGCCAGCAGCCCCCGACAGGGGTACACTGAAGCTTTCTTT
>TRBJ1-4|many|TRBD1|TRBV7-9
CASRHGHTGANEKLFF
TGTGCCAGCAGGCACGGTCACACAGGGGCTAATGAAAAACTGTTTTTT
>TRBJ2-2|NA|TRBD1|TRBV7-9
CASSLAQRRDRGNTGELFF
TGTGCCAGCAGCTTAGCGCAGAGGAGGGACAGGGGGAACACCGGGGAGCTGTTTTTT
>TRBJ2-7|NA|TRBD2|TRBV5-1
CASSLTSGGLDEQYF
TGCGCCAGCAGCTTGACTAGCGGGGGGCTTGATGAGCAGTACTTC
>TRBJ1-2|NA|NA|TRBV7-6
CASSAAGGKGYTF
TGTGCCAGCAGCGCAGCTGGGGGGAAGGGCTACACCTTC
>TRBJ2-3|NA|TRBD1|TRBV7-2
CASCLQGATQYF
TGTGCCAGCTGCTTACAGGGGGCGACGCAGTATTTT
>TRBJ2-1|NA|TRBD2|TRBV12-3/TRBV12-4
CASSLAAGIEQFF
TGTGCCAGCAGTTTAGCAGCGGGGATTGAGCAGTTCTTC
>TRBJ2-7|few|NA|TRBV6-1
CASSEPRTVLYEQYF
TGTGCCAGCAGTGAACCGCGGACAGTGCTCTACGAGCAGTACTTC
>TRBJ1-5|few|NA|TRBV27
CASSGLGNNQPQHF
TGTGCCAGCAGCGGTTTGGGGAACAATCAGCCCCAGCATTTT
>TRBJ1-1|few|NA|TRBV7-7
CASSRVRGAEAFF
TGTGCTAGCAGCCGGGTCAGGGGCGCTGAAGCTTTCTTT
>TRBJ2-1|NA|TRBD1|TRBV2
CASRGQGGLYEQFF
TGTGCCAGCAGAGGACAGGGTGGCTTGTATGAGCAGTTCTTC
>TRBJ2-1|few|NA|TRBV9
CASSGGDKGHNEQFF
TGTGCCAGCAGCGGCGGGGATAAGGGTCACAATGAGCAGTTCTTC
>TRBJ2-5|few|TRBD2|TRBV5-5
CASSSLGTSGGAGETQYF
TGTGCCAGCAGCTCGCTAGGGACTAGCGGGGGGGCCGGAGAGACCCAGTACTTC
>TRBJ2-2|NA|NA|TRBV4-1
CASSLHPQHANTGELFF
TGCGCCAGCAGCCTACACCCTCAGCACGCGAACACCGGGGAGCTGTTTTTT
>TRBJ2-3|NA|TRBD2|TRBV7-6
CAAKTSGEDTQYF
TGTGCCGCTAAGACTAGCGGGGAGGATACGCAGTATTTT
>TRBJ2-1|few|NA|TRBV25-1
CASSWSGNNEQFF
TGTGCCAGCAGTTGGTCAGGGAACAATGAGCAGTTCTTC
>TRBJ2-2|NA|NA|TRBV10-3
CAISEFGRTTPSNTGELFF
TGTGCCATCAGTGAGTTTGGGCGGACTACCCCCTCGAACACCGGGGAGCTGTTTTTT
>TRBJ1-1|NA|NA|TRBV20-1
CSAREGGEAFF
TGCAGTGCTAGGGAGGGCGGTGAAGCTTTCTTT
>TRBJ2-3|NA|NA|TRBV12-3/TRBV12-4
CASSLWVWTDTQYF
TGTGCCAGCAGTCTTTGGGTCTGGACGGATACGCAGTATTTT
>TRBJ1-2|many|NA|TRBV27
CASSLVGAQGGYTF
TGTGCCAGCAGTTTAGTGGGGGCGCAAGGTGGCTACACCTTC
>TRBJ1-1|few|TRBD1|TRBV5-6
CASSQGQGAWTEAFF
TGTGCCAGCAGCCAGGGACAGGGGGCGTGGACTGAAGCTTTCTTT